This paragraph reports one T cell receptor (beta chain). This sample is part of a study of shared clonotypes between healthy human individuals. This CDR3 contains 13 residues. Trimming shortened V by 8 bases and J by 4 bases, and 12 bases separated the two germline ends. From germline, CDR1 is LNHNV and CDR2 YYDKDF (reference sequence). The table came from immunoSEQ multiplex PCR; TCRdb's copy has only in-frame clones and leaves some out. The sample lists some 500,000 clones, 90% to 97% occurring once. The chain employs TRBV15 and TRBJ2-1; D unclear. Sample: naive CD4+ T cells sorted from blood. This sample's subset: CD45RA+ positively selected. The sequence derives from a woman in her twenties or thirties in good health. CDR3 DNA: TGTGCCACCGGGGAAGCGATTTACAATGAGCAGTTCTTC. Translated: CATGEAIYNEQFF.